Shown below are 17 T cell receptor beta chains from a single sample sequenced in a study of cytomegalovirus exposure and HLA in healthy donors. The PCR was carried out with 60 Vbeta primers and 13 Jbeta primers. Produced via immunoSEQ multiplex PCR; TCRdb's table is partial and in-frame only. The profile covers 150,000 to 200,000 clones, with 75% to 90% appearing a single time and 1.5% to 2% taken by the ten largest. Material: PBMCs. The receptors shown here come from a woman younger than 35 in good health and CMV-seronegative.

The chain couples TRBV6-1 to TRBJ1-6, with 7 positions matching TRBD1. Germline V gene data show CDR1 as MNHNS and CDR2 as SASEGT. There are 16 residues in the CDR3. V shed 4 bases and J 5 bases; nucleotides not matched to a gene: 8. CDR3 loop: CASSVQGGWDNSPLHF. The CDR3 DNA follows: TGTGCCAGCAGTGTCCAAGGGGGCTGGGATAATTCACCCCTCCACTTT.

This chain joins TRBV7-8 and TRBJ1-6; 8 nucleotides match TRBD1. The CDR3 consists of 14 residues. The V segment lost 3 bases and the J segment 7 bases; nucleotides outside the gene matches: 2. The V gene's germline CDR1 is SGHVS and CDR2 FQNEAQ. In DNA form, the CDR3 reads TGTGCCAGCAGCTTCCGGGACAGGAATTCACCCCTCCACTTT. This encodes CASSFRDRNSPLHF.

CDR3 region: CASSPTGGGSTEAFF. The CDR3 region has the DNA TGTGCCAGCAGCCCAACAGGGGGCGGGAGCACTGAAGCTTTCTTT. V gene TRBV9 combines with J gene TRBJ1-1, with 9 bases matching TRBD1. The CDR3 contains 15 residues. The V gene's germline CDR1 is SGDLS and CDR2 YYNGEE. The trim removed 4 bases at V and 4 bases at J, leaving 8 bases unmatched.

V is TRBV5-1 and J is TRBJ2-1, with 16 nucleotides matching TRBD2. The germline V gene has CDR1 SGHRS and CDR2 YFSETQ. V shed 1 base, J shed 1 base, and the junction held 5 bases outside the gene matches. The CDR3 is made up of 19 amino acids. The CDR3 DNA follows: TGCGCCAGCAGCTTGTGGGGACTAGCGGGGGGGCAGTCCTACAATGAGCAGTTCTTC. Its translation: CASSLWGLAGGQSYNEQFF.

The V gene is TRBV28, the J gene TRBJ2-3; 7 bases map to TRBD2. The V and J ends lost 5 bases and 5 bases, in that order; junction bases with no gene match: 13. This CDR3 has 16 amino acids. Germline assignment: CDR1 MDHEN and CDR2 SYDVKM. CDR3 sequence (DNA): TGTGCCAGCAGTACCCTCGGGGCGGGGGAAAGAGATACGCAGTATTTT. This translates into CASSTLGAGERDTQYF.

This chain links TRBV10-1 with TRBJ2-1; possibly TRBD2 for D (6 bases). The CDR3 loop spans 13 amino acids. Germline V CDR1 and CDR2: WNHNN, SYGVQD (reference sequence). Between the trimmed V and J ends, which lost 0 bases and 7 bases, there was a span of 7 bases. The CDR3 nucleotides are TGCGCCAGCAGTGAGTCGCGGGGAAATGAGCAGTTCTTC. Its translation is CASSESRGNEQFF.

V usage is TRBV2 and J usage is TRBJ1-2; TRBD1 might be the D (5 bases). The CDR3 consists of 15 residues. V was shortened by 1 base and J by 4 bases, with 13 bases between the two germline ends. Germline V CDR1 and CDR2: SNHLY, FYNNEI. The DNA of the CDR3 is TGTGCCAGCAGTGAAGATCAAGGGCAGGGCTATGGCTACACCTTC. This sequence encodes CASSEDQGQGYGYTF.

The chain links TRBV6-6 to TRBJ2-7; 12 bases agree with TRBD2. V was pared by 5 bases and J by 7 bases, with 6 bases of the junction left unmatched. The CDR3 is 14 residues long. CDR1 and CDR2 from the germline V gene are MNHNY and SVGAGI (reference sequence). The CDR3 protein is CASSVIGTSGEQYF. In DNA, the CDR3 is TGTGCCAGCAGTGTAATCGGGACTAGCGGGGAGCAGTACTTC.

This chain joins TRBV11-2 and TRBJ2-1; the D gene is possibly TRBD2 (5 bases). This CDR3 has 15 residues. From germline, CDR1 is SGHAT and CDR2 FQNNGV. With 4 bases removed from V and 1 base from J, the gap between germline ends came to 11 bases. The CDR3 is CASSYRERSYNEQFF. The CDR3 DNA follows: TGTGCCAGCAGCTATAGGGAGCGGTCCTACAATGAGCAGTTCTTC. The full variable domain, with the rest looked up from reference TRBV11-2 and TRBJ2-1, is EAGVAQSPRYKIIEKRQSVAFWCNPISGHATLYWYQQILGQGPKLLIQFQNNGVVDDSQLPKDRFSAERLKGVDSTLKIQPAKLEDSAVYLCASSYRERSYNEQFFGPGTRLTVL.

V gene TRBV7-2 combines with J gene TRBJ1-5; 7 bases are a match to TRBD1. Germline-derived CDR1 and CDR2 are SGHTA and FQGNSA. V shed 2 bases, J shed 3 bases, and the junction held 4 bases outside the gene matches. CDR3 size: 15 residues. The CDR3 loop reads CASSLSGTDNQPQHF. The CDR3 nucleotides are TGTGCCAGCAGCTTATCTGGGACAGACAATCAGCCCCAGCATTTT.

This clone was seen only a few times. This chain uses TRBV29-1 with TRBJ1-5; D is perhaps TRBD1 (6 bases). The CDR3 totals 14 residues. Per the germline V gene, CDR1 is SQVTM and CDR2 is ANQGSEA. Trimming stripped 8 bases from V and 0 bases from J, with 14 bases between. CDR3 sequence (DNA): TGCAGCCCAAAGGGGGGGTCTAGCAATCAGCCCCAGCATTTT. Its translation is CSPKGGSSNQPQHF.

V usage is TRBV5-1 and J usage is TRBJ1-6, with D unresolved. Germline V gene sequence: CDR1 SGHRS, CDR2 YFSETQ. This CDR3 is 15 amino acids long. Trimming took 0 bases from V and 10 from J, leaving 14 bases between them. CDR3: CASSLAQADESPLHF. CDR3 coding DNA: TGCGCCAGCAGCTTGGCGCAGGCCGATGAGTCACCCCTCCACTTT.

The chain couples TRBV5-4 to TRBJ2-1; maybe TRBD2 (6 bases). The CDR3 loop spans 15 amino acids. Germline values: CDR1 SGHNT, CDR2 YYREEE (reference sequence). V gave up 2 bases and J gave up 4 bases, with 13 bases separating them. The CDR3 DNA reads as TGTGCCAGCAGCTTACCGGGAGCTATATACAATGAGCAGTTCTTC. As protein: CASSLPGAIYNEQFF.

There are a few counts of this clone. The chain has TRBV28 and TRBJ2-1; 12 nucleotides agree with TRBD1. Germline V gene lookup returns CDR1 MDHEN and CDR2 SYDVKM. The CDR3 totals 17 residues. V lost 3 bases, J lost 0 bases, and 3 bases stayed unmatched. CDR3 region: CASSLGTGGYSYNEQFF. CDR3 DNA: TGTGCCAGCAGTTTGGGGACAGGGGGCTACTCCTACAATGAGCAGTTCTTC.

The V call is TRBV29-1, the J call TRBJ1-2; D perhaps matches TRBD1 (5 bases). Trimming shortened V by 7 bases and J by 8 bases, and 14 bases separated the two germline ends. CDR3 length: 11 residues. Germline assignment: CDR1 SQVTM and CDR2 ANQGSEA. The CDR3 coding sequence is TGCAGCGGTGGGTCTCAGGGAGGCTACACCTTC. This gives the protein CSGGSQGGYTF.

This clone has only one observation. At one end the junction does not follow the germline gene, possibly because of a read error. CDR3 protein: CATSEGLAGAKEAQYF. The CDR3 region has the DNA TGTGCCACCAGCGAGGGACTAGCGGGAGCGAAAGAGGCCCAGTACTTC. The V call is TRBV15, the J call TRBJ2-5; 14 positions match TRBD2. This CDR3 spans 16 amino acids. The germline V gene encodes CDR1 LNHNV and CDR2 YYDKDF (reference sequence).

The rearrangement links TRBV7-9 to TRBJ1-2; D may be TRBD1 (5 bases). The length of the CDR3 is 13 residues. Germline V gives CDR1 SEHNR, CDR2 FQNEAQ (reference sequence). V dropped 5 bases and J dropped 3 bases, with 10 bases sitting between them. The CDR3 protein is CASSPQGDYGYTF. CDR3 nucleotide sequence: TGTGCCAGCAGCCCGCAGGGTGACTATGGCTACACCTTC.